A single count supports the clone carrying this T cell receptor beta chain. What it recognizes is unknown. The sample belongs to a study of cytomegalovirus exposure and HLA in healthy donors. This CDR3 is 13 amino acids long. From germline, CDR1 is SGDLS and CDR2 YYNGEE. V shed 4 bases, J shed 6 bases, and the junction held 5 bases outside the gene matches. Regarding the study as a whole: Indistinguishability led to the exclusion of some V segments, TRBV6-2 and TRBV6-3 included. Testing in vitro showed a few CMV-associated chains specific for CMV antigens. Most TCR sequences showed up rarely, but some public TCRs showed up in many donors. Later work found most CMV-associated TCR beta chains apparently HLA-restricted.

The PCR contained 60 Vbeta and 13 Jbeta primers. TCRdb keeps only in-frame clones here, not all; method: immunoSEQ multiplex PCR. This sample has about 140,000 clones, with around 86% found just once. The sequenced sample was PBMCs. This sequence originates from a woman younger than 45 in good health and CMV-seronegative. The chain is built from TRBV9 and TRBJ1-2, with 8 positions matching TRBD1. The CDR3 here is CASSSDRGDGYTF. CDR3 nucleotide sequence: TGTGCCAGCAGCTCCGACAGGGGAGATGGCTACACCTTC. Combining the CDR3 with reference TRBV9 and TRBJ1-2 gives the whole variable domain DSGVTQTPKHLITATGQRVTLRCSPRSGDLSVYWYQQSLDQGLQFLIQYYNGEERAKGNILERFSAQQFPDLHSELNLSSLELGDSALYFCASSSDRGDGYTFGSGTRLTVV.